A selection of T cell receptor beta chains follows, all from one sample in a study of T cells in Graves' hyperthyroidism and ophthalmopathy. From the multiplex PCR reads, TCRdb called clonotypes with MiXCR, one entry per CDR3 protein. The sample records fewer than 300,000 distinct CDR3 sequences, about 25% being singletons. The sequencing input was blood. Receptors originate from a man between 40 and 49 years old with Graves' hyperthyroidism that later progressed to Graves' ophthalmopathy. The CDR3 runs from the conserved cysteine through the conserved F or W. Each record gives: D gene, J gene, V gene, clone size, CDR3 protein, CDR3 DNA. D genes are given only for firm matches. For some rows the clone size is stated as once, few or many, or as a class when expanded; others skip it.

>NA|TRBJ2-7|TRBV4-1|many
CASSQDTGRTYEQYF
TGCGCCAGCAGCCAAGATACAGGACGAACCTACGAGCAGTACTTC
>TRBD2|TRBJ2-7|TRBV28|NA
CASGPGTNNYEQYF
TGTGCCAGCGGCCCGGGGACTAACAACTACGAGCAGTACTTC
>NA|TRBJ2-5|TRBV3-1|many
CASSQGGGTVQETQYF
TGTGCCAGCAGCCAAGGAGGTGGGACTGTCCAAGAGACCCAGTACTTC
>NA|TRBJ1-6|TRBV28|many
CASSAGSPLHF
TGTGCCAGCAGTGCCGGTTCACCCCTCCACTTT
>NA|TRBJ1-2|TRBV18|few
CASSPPGPANYGYTF
TGTGCCAGCTCACCCCCAGGGCCGGCTAACTATGGCTACACCTTC
>NA|TRBJ2-2|TRBV7-3|many
CASSLGLGGSGELFF
TGTGCCAGCAGCTTAGGGTTAGGAGGATCCGGGGAGCTGTTTTTT
>NA|TRBJ1-1|TRBV20-1|many
CSASPRGPEAFF
TGCAGTGCTAGCCCCCGGGGACCTGAAGCTTTCTTT
>NA|TRBJ2-5|TRBV6-1|few
CASSPGSEETQYF
TGTGCCAGCAGCCCAGGGAGTGAGGAGACCCAGTACTTC
>NA|TRBJ2-2|TRBV2|once
CASSVALNTGELFF
TGTGCCAGCAGTGTGGCCCTCAACACCGGGGAGCTGTTTTTT
>NA|TRBJ1-2|TRBV29-1|many
CSYRGLANYGYTF
TGCAGCTACCGGGGCCTAGCTAACTATGGCTACACCTTC
>TRBD1|TRBJ2-5|TRBV19|many
CASSIGDSHQETQYF
TGTGCCAGTAGTATTGGGGACAGCCATCAAGAGACCCAGTACTTC
>NA|TRBJ1-2|TRBV12-3/TRBV12-4|many
CASRPRADSYGYTF
TGTGCCAGCAGGCCTAGGGCGGACAGCTATGGCTACACCTTC
>NA|TRBJ1-3|TRBV12-3/TRBV12-4|many
CASTRGGSGNTIYF
TGTGCCAGCACCCGCGGAGGTTCTGGAAACACCATATATTTT
>TRBD2|TRBJ2-7|TRBV6-4|many
CASMSREYLLAGLLEQYF
TGTGCCAGCATGTCTCGGGAGTACTTACTAGCGGGGCTTTTGGAGCAGTACTTC
>NA|TRBJ1-1|TRBV5-1|many
CASSLYGVNTEAFF
TGCGCCAGCAGCTTGTACGGGGTGAACACTGAAGCTTTCTTT
>NA|TRBJ2-7|TRBV12-3/TRBV12-4|once
CASSFGGWDEQYF
TGTGCCAGCAGTTTTGGCGGGTGGGACGAGCAGTACTTC
>TRBD1|TRBJ1-6|TRBV19|few
CASSMGLLRGRFATLHF
TGTGCCAGTAGTATGGGGCTTTTGAGGGGGCGGTTTGCTACCCTCCACTTT
>TRBD1|TRBJ2-2|TRBV5-1|many
CASSLFRDRVLDTGELFF
TGCGCCAGCAGCTTATTCCGGGACAGGGTATTGGACACCGGGGAGCTGTTTTTT
>NA|TRBJ2-7|TRBV10-3|many
CAISESGGGGSYEQYF
TGTGCCATCAGTGAGTCAGGTGGAGGGGGCTCCTACGAGCAGTACTTC